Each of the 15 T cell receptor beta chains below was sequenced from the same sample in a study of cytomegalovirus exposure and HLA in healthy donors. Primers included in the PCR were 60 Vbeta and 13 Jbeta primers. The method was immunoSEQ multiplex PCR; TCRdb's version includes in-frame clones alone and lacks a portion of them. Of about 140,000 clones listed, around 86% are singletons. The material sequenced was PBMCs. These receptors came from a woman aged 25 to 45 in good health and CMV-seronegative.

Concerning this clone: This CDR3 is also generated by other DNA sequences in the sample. The CDR3 here is CASSAQGDYGYTF. CDR3 nucleotides: TGTGCCAGCAGTGCGCAGGGTGACTATGGCTACACCTTC. The V call is TRBV2, the J call TRBJ1-2; the D gene is possibly TRBD1 (5 bases). The germline gives CDR1 SNHLY, CDR2 FYNNEI. Trimming stripped 4 bases from V and 3 bases from J, with 9 bases between. The CDR3 is made up of 13 amino acids.

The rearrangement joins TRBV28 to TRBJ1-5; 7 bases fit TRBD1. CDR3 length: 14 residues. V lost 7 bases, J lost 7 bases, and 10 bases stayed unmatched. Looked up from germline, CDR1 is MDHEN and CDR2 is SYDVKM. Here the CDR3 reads CASKRGGGSQPQHF. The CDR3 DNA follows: TGTGCCAGCAAGCGAGGGGGCGGGTCCCAGCCCCAGCATTTT. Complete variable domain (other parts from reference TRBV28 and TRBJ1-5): DVKVTQSSRYLVKRTGEKVFLECVQDMDHENMFWYRQDPGLGLRLIYFSYDVKMKEKGDIPEGYSVSREKKERFSLILESASTNQTSMYLCASKRGGGSQPQHFGDGTRLSIL.

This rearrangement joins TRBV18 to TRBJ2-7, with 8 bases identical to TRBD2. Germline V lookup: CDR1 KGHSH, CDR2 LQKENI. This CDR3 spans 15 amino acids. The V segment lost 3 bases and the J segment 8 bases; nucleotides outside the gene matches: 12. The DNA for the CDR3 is TGTGCCAGCTCACCTTCGGGAGGGGGGACGACCAAGCAGTACTTC. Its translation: CASSPSGGGTTKQYF.

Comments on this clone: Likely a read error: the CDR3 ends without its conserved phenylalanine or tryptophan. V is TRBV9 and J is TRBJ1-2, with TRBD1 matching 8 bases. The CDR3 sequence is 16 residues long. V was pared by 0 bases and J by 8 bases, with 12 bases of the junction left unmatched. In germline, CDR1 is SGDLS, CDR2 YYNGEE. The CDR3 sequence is CASSVGTRQGPDGYTS. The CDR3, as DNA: TGTGCCAGCAGCGTAGGGACCAGACAGGGGCCGGACGGCTACACCTCC.

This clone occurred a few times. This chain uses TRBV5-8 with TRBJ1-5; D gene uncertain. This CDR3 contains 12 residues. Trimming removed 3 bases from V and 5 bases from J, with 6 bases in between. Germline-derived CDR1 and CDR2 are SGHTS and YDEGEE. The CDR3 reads CASSYRDQPQHF. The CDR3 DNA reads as TGTGCCAGCAGCTATCGGGATCAGCCCCAGCATTTT.

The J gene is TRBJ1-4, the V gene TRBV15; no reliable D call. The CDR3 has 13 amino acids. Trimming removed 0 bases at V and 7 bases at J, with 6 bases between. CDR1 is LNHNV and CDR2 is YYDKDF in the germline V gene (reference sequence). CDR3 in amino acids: CATSRERFEKLFF. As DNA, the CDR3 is TGTGCCACCAGCAGAGAGCGATTTGAAAAACTGTTTTTT.

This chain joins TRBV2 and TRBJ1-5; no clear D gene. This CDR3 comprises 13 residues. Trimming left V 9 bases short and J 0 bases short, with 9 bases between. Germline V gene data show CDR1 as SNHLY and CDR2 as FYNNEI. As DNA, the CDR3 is TGTGCCAGTCAGCGTGATAGCAATCAGCCCCAGCATTTT. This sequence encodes CASQRDSNQPQHF.

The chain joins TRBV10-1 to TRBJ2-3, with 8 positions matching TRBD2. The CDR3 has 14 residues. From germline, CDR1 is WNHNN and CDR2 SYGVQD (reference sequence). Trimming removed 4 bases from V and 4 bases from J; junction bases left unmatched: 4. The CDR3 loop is CASSAGLVSDTQYF. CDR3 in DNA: TGCGCCAGCAGTGCGGGACTAGTCTCAGATACGCAGTATTTT.

CDR3 in amino acids: CASSQDRGGPDTQYF. CDR3 bases: TGCGCCAGCAGCCAAGACCGGGGGGGCCCAGATACGCAGTATTTT. This rearrangement joins TRBV4-1 to TRBJ2-3, with 8 bases that match TRBD2. Trimming took 0 bases from V and 4 from J; bases not matched to a gene: 3. The CDR3 spans 15 residues. CDR1 and CDR2 (germline): MGHRA, YSYEKL.

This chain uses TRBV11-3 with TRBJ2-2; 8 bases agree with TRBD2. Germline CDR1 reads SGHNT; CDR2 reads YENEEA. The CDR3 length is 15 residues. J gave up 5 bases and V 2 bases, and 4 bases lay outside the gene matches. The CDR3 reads CASSLRRGETGELFF. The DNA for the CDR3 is TGTGCCAGCAGCTTAAGGCGGGGGGAAACCGGGGAGCTGTTTTTT.

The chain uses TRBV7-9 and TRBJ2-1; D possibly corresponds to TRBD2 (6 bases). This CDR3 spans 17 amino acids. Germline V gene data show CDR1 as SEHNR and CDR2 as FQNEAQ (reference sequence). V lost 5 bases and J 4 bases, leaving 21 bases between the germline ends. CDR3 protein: CASSPGVVGSQYNEQFF. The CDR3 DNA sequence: TGTGCCAGCAGCCCCGGTGTTGTCGGGAGCCAATACAATGAGCAGTTCTTC. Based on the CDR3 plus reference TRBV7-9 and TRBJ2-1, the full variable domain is DTGVSQNPRHKITKRGQNVTFRCDPISEHNRLYWYRQTLGQGPEFLTYFQNEAQLEKSRLLSDRFSAERPKGSFSTLEIQRTEQGDSAMYLCASSPGVVGSQYNEQFFGPGTRLTVL.

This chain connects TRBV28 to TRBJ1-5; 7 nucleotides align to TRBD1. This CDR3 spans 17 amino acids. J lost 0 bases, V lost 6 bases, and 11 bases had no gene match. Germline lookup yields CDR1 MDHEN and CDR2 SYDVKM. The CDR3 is CASSPPEGATSNQPQHF. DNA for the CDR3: TGTGCCAGCAGCCCCCCGGAGGGGGCTACTAGCAATCAGCCCCAGCATTTT.

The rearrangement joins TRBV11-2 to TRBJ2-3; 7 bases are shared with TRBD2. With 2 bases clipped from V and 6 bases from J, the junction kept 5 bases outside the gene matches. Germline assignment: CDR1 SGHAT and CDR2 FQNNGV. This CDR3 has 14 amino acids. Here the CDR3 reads CASSLPGGGDTQYF. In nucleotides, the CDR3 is TGTGCCAGCAGCTTACCGGGGGGAGGCGATACGCAGTATTTT.

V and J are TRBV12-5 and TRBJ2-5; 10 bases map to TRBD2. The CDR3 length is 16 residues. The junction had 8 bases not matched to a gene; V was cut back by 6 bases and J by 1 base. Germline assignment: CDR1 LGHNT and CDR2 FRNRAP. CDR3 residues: CASGLFLAGGQETQYF. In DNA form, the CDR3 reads TGTGCTAGTGGGCTCTTTTTAGCGGGAGGCCAAGAGACCCAGTACTTC. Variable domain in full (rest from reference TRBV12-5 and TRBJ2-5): DARVTQTPRHKVTEMGQEVTMRCQPILGHNTVFWYRQTMMQGLELLAYFRNRAPLDDSGMPKDRFSAEMPDATLATLKIQPSEPRDSAVYFCASGLFLAGGQETQYFGPGTRLLVL.

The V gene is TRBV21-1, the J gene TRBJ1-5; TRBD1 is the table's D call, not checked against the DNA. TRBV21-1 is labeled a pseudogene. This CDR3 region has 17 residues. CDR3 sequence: CASSKGRQGANNQPQHF. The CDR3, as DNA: TGTGCCAGCAGCAAAGGAAGGCAGGGGGCAAACAATCAGCCCCAGCATTTT.